This T cell receptor beta chain was obtained from a study of control samples from healthy donors and cancer patients (dated by TCRdb to 2018 to 2021). From a lookup of the germline V gene, CDR1 and CDR2 are MGHRA and YSYEKL. The CDR3 spans 19 residues, from the cysteine through the phenylalanine. The kept DNA is CDR3 alone, 57 bases in frame from the first base. V lost 0 bases and J lost 0 bases, and the count of bases not matched to a germline gene is 5. Notes on this clone: This receptor's antigen is unknown. The record has no base qualities; no much larger clone is one base away.

Libraries were built with the immunoSEQ multiplex PCR assay. TCRdb limited this immuneACCESS table to in-frame rearrangements with V and J called. A share of clones is missing; checked studies link under half to unresolved V genes, and the rest is unexplained. This sample gives roughly 160,000 clones in total; approximately 94% of them show up just once. The ten largest clones represent approximately 14% of the sample. The sequence came from a man in his 60s with colorectal cancer. Recombination connected TRBV4-1 to TRBJ2-1; 13 junctional bases match TRBD2. Material: PBMCs. The DNA sequence follows: TGCGCCAGCAGCCAAGATCGGACTAGCGGGGGACACTCCTACAATGAGCAGTTCTTC. It translates to CASSQDRTSGGHSYNEQFF.